This passage covers 29 T cell receptor beta chains from one sample sequenced in a study of blood T cell repertoires in COVID-19. Libraries were prepared by immunoSEQ multiplex PCR; TCRdb keeps only in-frame clonotypes and omits some of them. Among roughly 200,000 clones listed, roughly 86% were seen once. Sequencing was performed on PBMCs or T cells enriched from blood (not recorded which). These receptors all come from a woman aged 40 to 50 in a cohort exposed to, infected with or recovered from COVID-19 (not recorded which).

The gene calls are TRBV21-1 and TRBJ2-2; the table's TRBD1 call for D was not verified on the DNA. TRBV21-1 is deemed a pseudogene. This CDR3 has 22 amino acids. The CDR3 spells CASSTTLPGQGPFYANTGELFF. CDR3 in DNA: TGTGCCAGCAGCACCACTCTCCCGGGACAGGGTCCCTTTTACGCGAACACCGGGGAGCTGTTTTTT.

The chain combines TRBV9 with TRBJ1-2; D might be TRBD1 (6 bases). This CDR3 has 15 residues. CDR1 is SGDLS, CDR2 YYNGEE, per germline. The V and J ends lost 0 bases and 3 bases respectively, with 12 bases between them. The CDR3 DNA is TGTGCCAGCAGCGTAGGGAGCAGGGGAGACTATGGCTACACCTTC. This translates into CASSVGSRGDYGYTF.

This clone has only one observation. This chain uses TRBV2 with TRBJ1-5; D is possibly TRBD1 (5 bases). Looked up from germline, CDR1 is SNHLY and CDR2 is FYNNEI. This CDR3 spans 15 amino acids. V lost 2 bases, J lost 4 bases, and 12 bases lay in between. CDR3 in amino acids: CASSEHSKGNQPQHF. The CDR3 DNA reads as TGTGCCAGCAGTGAACATTCGAAGGGGAATCAGCCCCAGCATTTT.

The gene calls are TRBV24-1 and TRBJ2-3; D might be TRBD2 (5 bases). The germline V gene encodes CDR1 KGHDR and CDR2 SFDVKD. Trimming shortened V by 2 bases and J by 3 bases, and 5 bases separated the two germline ends. This CDR3 is 13 amino acids long. Written as DNA, the CDR3 is TGTGCCACCAGTGATTCGGGGACAGATACGCAGTATTTT. It encodes CATSDSGTDTQYF.

The V gene is TRBV4-1, the J gene TRBJ1-1; TRBD1 might be the D (5 bases). Germline CDR1 and CDR2: MGHRA and YSYEKL. The CDR3 is 15 amino acids. The V and J ends lost 2 bases and 1 base respectively, with 11 bases between them. The CDR3 spells CASSQSWGGNTEAFF. The DNA for the CDR3 is TGCGCCAGCAGCCAATCATGGGGGGGGAACACTGAAGCTTTCTTT.

This rearrangement joins TRBV19 to TRBJ1-4; TRBD1 matches 11 bases. Losses at the gene ends were 5 bases for V and 7 bases for J; bases not matched to a gene: 6. The germline gives CDR1 LNHDA, CDR2 SQIVND (reference sequence). The CDR3 sequence is 15 residues long. The CDR3: CASSFRTGGPEKLFF. The CDR3 region has the DNA TGTGCCAGTAGTTTTAGGACAGGGGGCCCTGAAAAACTGTTTTTT.

V gene TRBV7-6 combines with J gene TRBJ1-6; D is possibly TRBD1 (5 bases). Trimming shortened V by 2 bases and J by 5 bases, and 10 bases separated the two germline ends. The CDR3 totals 15 residues. Germline V gene sequence: CDR1 SGHVS, CDR2 FNYEAQ. The CDR3 reads CASSLLREDNSPLHF. CDR3 DNA: TGTGCCAGCAGCTTACTCAGGGAGGATAATTCACCCCTCCACTTT.

The chain is built from TRBV2 and TRBJ2-3; 8 bases align to TRBD1. Germline loops: CDR1 SNHLY, CDR2 FYNNEI. After removal of 3 bases from V and 5 bases from J, the junction contained 4 bases not matched to a gene. The CDR3 covers 14 residues. The CDR3 reads CASSDIRGRDTQYF. CDR3 bases: TGTGCCAGCAGTGACATCAGGGGGCGAGATACGCAGTATTTT.

The genes are TRBV9 and TRBJ2-1, with 12 positions matching TRBD2. Germline assignment: CDR1 SGDLS and CDR2 YYNGEE. Losses at the gene ends were 0 bases for V and 8 bases for J; bases not matched to a gene: 3. The CDR3 is 15 amino acids. The CDR3 loop reads CASSVGTSGTDEQFF. DNA of the CDR3: TGTGCCAGCAGCGTAGGGACTAGCGGGACGGATGAGCAGTTCTTC.

The V and J genes are TRBV12-3 or TRBV12-4 and TRBJ1-5; 9 bases map to TRBD1. V gave up 10 bases and J gave up 7 bases; unmatched junction bases: 8. The CDR3 length is 13 residues. The CDR3 is CATGQGIFQPQHF. The CDR3 DNA is TGTGCCACCGGACAGGGGATCTTCCAGCCCCAGCATTTT.

The chain carries TRBV10-3 and TRBJ1-1; D call uncertain. This CDR3 has 12 residues. Germline V gene lookup returns CDR1 ENHRY and CDR2 SYGVKD. V lost 8 bases and J 5 bases, leaving 12 bases between the germline ends. The CDR3, as DNA: TGTGCCATCTCGTACGAACAGACTGAAGCTTTCTTT. Translation gives CAISYEQTEAFF.

This chain connects TRBV28 to TRBJ1-6, with D tentatively TRBD1 (5 bases). Germline CDR1 reads MDHEN; CDR2 reads SYDVKM. The V end lost 6 bases, the J end lost 12 bases, and 12 bases lay between the germline ends. The CDR3 has 12 residues. The CDR3, as DNA: TGTGCCAGCAGGGCAGGGTCGGAACCCCTCCACTTT. It translates to CASRAGSEPLHF.

A few counts support this clone. The chain is built from TRBV4-1 and TRBJ1-4; TRBD1 aligns across 9 bases. The CDR3 contains 19 residues. The trim removed 3 bases at V and 6 bases at J, leaving 17 bases unmatched. Looked up from germline, CDR1 is MGHRA and CDR2 is YSYEKL. CDR3 sequence: CASSQDPGQGYQDDEKLFF. The CDR3 DNA follows: TGCGCCAGCAGCCAGGACCCGGGACAGGGCTACCAGGACGATGAAAAACTGTTTTTT.

The V call is TRBV7-9, the J call TRBJ2-1; D may be TRBD2 (6 bases). The CDR3 loop spans 16 amino acids. Per the germline V gene, CDR1 is SEHNR and CDR2 is FQNEAQ (reference sequence). The V gene lost 1 base and the J gene lost 0 bases, with 10 bases spanning the gap. CDR3 sequence reads: CASSLEVGGSYNEQFF. The DNA of the CDR3 is TGTGCCAGCAGCTTAGAGGTGGGGGGCTCCTACAATGAGCAGTTCTTC.

In this sample, this clone turned up once. The rearrangement uses TRBV3-1 (or the pseudogene TRBV3-2) and TRBJ1-2; possibly TRBD1 for D (6 bases). Germline loops: CDR1 LGHDT, CDR2 YNNKEL (reference sequence). The V end was cut by 4 bases, the J end by 4 bases, with 16 bases between. The CDR3 is 15 amino acids. CDR3 in amino acids: CASSPIRGAGYGYTF. The CDR3 bases are TGTGCCAGCAGCCCTATTCGGGGGGCTGGCTATGGCTACACCTTC.

The chain joins TRBV11-2 to TRBJ2-3; a weak D match, TRBD1 (6 bases). V was trimmed by 1 base and J by 1 base, leaving 12 bases between them. There are 16 residues in the CDR3. Germline V gene sequence: CDR1 SGHAT, CDR2 FQNNGV. As DNA, the CDR3 is TGTGCCAGCAGCTTAGGCGTGGGGGCCGGCACAGATACGCAGTATTTT. Protein: CASSLGVGAGTDTQYF.

CDR3 nucleotides: TGTGCCAGCAGACCCTGGGGGGAGTCGAACACCGGGGAGCTGTTTTTT. It specifies CASRPWGESNTGELFF. The rearrangement joins TRBV4-2 to TRBJ2-2, with D possibly TRBD2 on 6 matching bases. The CDR3 length is 16 residues. Trimming removed 6 bases at V and 0 bases at J, with 14 bases between. Germline V gene data show CDR1 as LGHNA and CDR2 as YNFKEQ.

The chain uses TRBV28 and TRBJ1-1; TRBD1 might be the D (5 bases). Trimming removed 6 bases from V and 10 bases from J, with 18 bases in between. The CDR3 runs 13 residues. Germline lookup yields CDR1 MDHEN and CDR2 SYDVKM. The CDR3 reads CASSGGTPTAAFF. In DNA form, the CDR3 reads TGTGCCAGCAGCGGTGGGACTCCCACAGCAGCTTTCTTT. Based on the CDR3 plus reference TRBV28 and TRBJ1-1, the full variable domain is DVKVTQSSRYLVKRTGEKVFLECVQDMDHENMFWYRQDPGLGLRLIYFSYDVKMKEKGDIPEGYSVSREKKERFSLILESASTNQTSMYLCASSGGTPTAAFFGQGTRLTVV.

The genes are TRBV24-1 and TRBJ2-1; a weak D match, TRBD2 (5 bases). V was clipped by 4 bases and J by 2 bases, with 11 bases between them. Germline CDR1 is KGHDR and CDR2 is SFDVKD. The CDR3 loop spans 15 amino acids. The CDR3 loop is CATSDGGRAYNEQFF. The DNA for the CDR3 is TGTGCCACCAGTGACGGAGGACGGGCCTACAATGAGCAGTTCTTC.

The chain combines TRBV7-9 with TRBJ1-3, with 7 bases fitting TRBD1. The CDR3 has 15 residues. Losses at the gene ends were 4 bases for V and 4 bases for J; bases not matched to a gene: 7. CDR1 and CDR2 from the germline V gene are SEHNR and FQNEAQ (reference sequence). The CDR3, as DNA: TGTGCCAGCAGCTCCTACGTGGACAGGGGAAACACCATATATTTT. This gives the protein CASSSYVDRGNTIYF. Filled out from reference TRBV7-9 and TRBJ1-3, the complete variable domain reads DTGVSQNPRHKITKRGQNVTFRCDPISEHNRLYWYRQTLGQGPEFLTYFQNEAQLEKSRLLSDRFSAERPKGSFSTLEIQRTEQGDSAMYLCASSSYVDRGNTIYFGEGSWLTVV.

V is TRBV14 and J is TRBJ2-7; D may be TRBD1 (6 bases). The germline CDR1 and CDR2 sequences are SGHDN and FVKESK. Trimming stripped 0 bases from V and 5 bases from J, with 17 bases between. This CDR3 contains 16 residues. CDR3 residues: CASSQETTRGAHEQYF. The CDR3 DNA sequence: TGTGCCAGCAGCCAAGAAACGACCAGGGGCGCCCACGAGCAGTACTTC.

This rearrangement joins TRBV12-3 or TRBV12-4 to TRBJ2-5, with D possibly TRBD2 on 6 matching bases. The CDR3 runs to 13 residues. Trimming took 6 bases from V and 4 from J, leaving 12 bases between them. The CDR3 protein is CASSPGVRETQYF. In nucleotides, the CDR3 is TGTGCCAGCAGCCCGGGGGTACGAGAGACCCAGTACTTC.

In this sample, this clone turned up a few times. V gene TRBV27 combines with J gene TRBJ2-1; a possible D gene is TRBD2 (6 bases). CDR1 and CDR2 from the germline V gene are MNHEY and SMNVEV (reference sequence). The CDR3 runs to 12 residues. Between the trimmed V and J ends, which lost 4 bases and 8 bases, there was a span of 9 bases. DNA for the CDR3: TGTGCCAGCAGTTCGGGAGTTCATGAGCAGTTCTTC. It codes for CASSSGVHEQFF.

The rearrangement joins TRBV6-2 or TRBV6-3 to TRBJ2-7; D remains ambiguous. From germline, CDR1 is MNHEY and CDR2 SVGEGT. This CDR3 spans 13 amino acids. V was clipped by 2 bases and J by 12 bases, with 17 bases between them. Here the CDR3 reads CASSYPGSSGAYF. CDR3 coding DNA: TGTGCCAGCAGTTACCCCGGGTCGTCCGGAGCGTACTTC.

The J gene is TRBJ1-2, the V gene TRBV5-1; perhaps TRBD1 as D (5 bases). The CDR3 has 13 residues. The V gene's germline CDR1 is SGHRS and CDR2 YFSETQ. The V gene lost 0 bases and the J gene lost 10 bases, with 13 bases spanning the gap. CDR3 region: CASSLGRDNPYTF. CDR3 in DNA: TGCGCCAGCAGCTTGGGCAGGGATAATCCCTACACCTTC.

This chain connects TRBV4-1 to TRBJ1-5; no firm D call. The V gene lost 5 bases and the J gene lost 6 bases, with 14 bases spanning the gap. There are 14 residues in the CDR3. The V gene's germline CDR1 is MGHRA and CDR2 YSYEKL. CDR3 DNA: TGCGCCAGCAGCACCCCGGAGAGTGTTCAGCCCCAGCATTTT. Amino acids: CASSTPESVQPQHF.

The chain couples TRBV19 to TRBJ2-7, with 8 bases lining up with TRBD2. The CDR3 has 15 amino acids. CDR1 and CDR2 from the germline V gene are LNHDA and SQIVND (reference sequence). V was pared by 5 bases and J by 3 bases, with 9 bases of the junction left unmatched. The chain's CDR3 is CASSVTAGDSYEQYF. In nucleotides, the CDR3 is TGTGCCAGTAGTGTAACAGCGGGAGATAGCTACGAGCAGTACTTC.

The rearrangement uses TRBV12-2 and TRBJ1-2. TRBV12-2 is a known pseudogene. CDR3 size: 14 residues. The CDR3 here is CASRCGLLVEGYTF. The CDR3 region has the DNA TGTGCAAGTCGCTGCGGCCTCCTGGTTGAGGGCTACACCTTC.

This rearrangement joins TRBV7-9 to TRBJ2-1, with 7 bases identical to TRBD2. The junction had 9 bases not matched to a gene; V was cut back by 5 bases and J by 2 bases. This CDR3 spans 16 amino acids. Germline CDR1 and CDR2: SEHNR and FQNEAQ (reference sequence). In nucleotides, the CDR3 is TGTGCCAGCAGCCTGGTACGGGAGGTTACCTACAATGAGCAGTTCTTC. Translating gives CASSLVREVTYNEQFF.